This T cell receptor beta chain derives from a study of T cell responses to AZD1222 COVID-19 vaccine. The CDR3 totals 13 residues. Trimming left V 3 bases short and J 6 bases short, with 11 bases between. Germline CDR1 is LGHNA and CDR2 is YSLEER. The table came from immunoSEQ multiplex PCR; TCRdb's copy has only in-frame clones and leaves some out. The data show 150,000 to 200,000 clones, 80% to 95% seen once. This sample comprised peripheral blood, obtained on day 0 of AZD1222 vaccination. This chain uses TRBV4-3 with TRBJ1-2, with a possible D match to TRBD1 (6 bases). The origin of this receptor is an adult in good health. The CDR3, as DNA: TGCGCCAGCAGCCAGGACCACAGGGATGGCTACACCTTC. It is translated as CASSQDHRDGYTF.